This T cell receptor beta chain was sequenced in a study of identical twins. Study-level findings and limits: The analysis was cross-sectional rather than longitudinal within donors. Beta clonotypes that were abundant in cord blood contained fewer insertions, a pattern absent from memory repertoires.

Remarks on this clonotype: Its antigen is unidentified.

The ends were cut back, 3 bases at V and 11 bases at J, with 10 bases in the middle. Germline values: CDR1 SGHVT, CDR2 SQSDAQ. The CDR3 has 11 amino acids. A template switching step contributed a universal primer site, while unique molecular identifiers were present in the cDNA. TCRdb reanalysed the 5' RACE reads using MiXCR and keeps one entry per CDR3 protein. Altogether over 550,000 distinct CDR3 sequences are present, about 7% being singletons, with the ten largest covering less than 2%. This sample was also put to use in a study of yellow fever vaccine responses in identical twins.

This TCR was recovered from a woman aged 18-29 years in good health. The V and J genes are TRBV7-4 and TRBJ1-1; D is ambiguous. The sample taken for sequencing was PBMCs. The CDR3 region has the DNA TGTGCCAGCAGCTTCCCCGGGCGGGCTTTCTTT. Its translation is CASSFPGRAFF. Full variable domain (remainder filled in from reference TRBV7-4 and TRBJ1-1): GAGVSQSPRYKVAKRGRDVALRCDSISGHVTLYWYRQTLGQGSEVLTYSQSDAQRDKSGRPSGRFSAERPERSVSTLKIQRTEQGDSAVYLCASSFPGRAFFGQGTRLTVV.